The sequence of this TCR beta chain was determined in a study of blood T cell repertoires in COVID-19 (dated by TCRdb to 2018 to 2020). Regarding the study in general: Samples covering the acute and convalescent phases of COVID-19 were provided by collaborators in the United States, Italy and Spain. The material from the prospective study consisted of cDNA or gDNA derived from T cells, B-cell-depleted T cells, or PBMCs. The dataset comprised deeply sampled blood TCRbeta repertoires from subjects exposed to, actively infected with, or recovered from COVID-19. The repertoires were released in a freely available public database meant as a resource for research on the immune response to SARS-CoV-2. The samples were drawn from two sources: the first 160 participants of the ongoing ImmuneRACE study, and fewer than 1,500 subjects contributed by 6 global collaborators. Nearly every sample came with metadata listing a de-identified subject ID, COVID-19 status, age in years and sex. Where HLA class I and class II types were available, the types were taken from metadata supplied by the sample provider, not from assay-based typing.

TCRbeta CDR3 regions were amplified from genomic DNA by means of the immunoSEQ Assay, a bias-controlled multiplex PCR. The authors' pipeline ran thus. The number of nucleated cells in each sample was estimated by amplification of reference gene primers within the assay. To quantify the absolute abundance of each unique TCRbeta CDR3 rearrangement, sequence reads were collapsed and filtered. Productive Simpson clonality was computed per sample as the square root of Simpson's diversity index over productive rearrangements. The immuneACCESS repertoire file appears here via TCRdb, limited to in-frame rearrangements. These files lack a portion of the clones; in checked studies, under half of the deficit traces to unresolved V genes, and the cause of the others is not known. Clone size and the V and J calls come from that table; the DNA yielded D and trimming. Here the sample has some 150,000 clones; 85% occur a single time. The ten largest clones represent more than 5% of the sample.

The germline V gene (reference sequence) provides CDR1 SEHNR and CDR2 FQNEAQ. The CDR3 covers 13 residues, taking in both the cysteine and the phenylalanine. The retained sequence is limited to the CDR3, 39 bases, with the frame set at the first base. V is clipped by 3 bases and J by 5 bases, and the sequence between their germline boundaries is 8 bases long. Study-wide conclusions, independent of this receptor: How much clinical and demographic metadata was included differed by source and by participant, and the metadata was provided uncurated.

This clone was found once. What this receptor recognizes is not known. It has no much larger one-base neighbor in the sample; base qualities were not kept. Participants in the prospective study were aged roughly 18 to 100 years, lived in some 24 United States geographic areas, and enrolled through a virtual design. In the prospective study, participants were assigned to cohorts based on the clinical history participants reported in a screening survey and a study questionnaire. Recovered participants in ImmuneRACE Cohort 3 were defined as having two consecutive negative NP/OP PCR tests, clearance from a healthcare professional, or resolution of symptoms. In the prospective study, whole blood, serum and a nasopharyngeal or oropharyngeal swab were collected from each participant by mobile phlebotomists. Prospective study participants could optionally give additional blood draws and questionnaires over an approximately two-month period. Prospective study blood samples were shipped either frozen or at room temperature before DNA extraction.

Specimen: PBMCs or T cells enriched from blood (not recorded which). Recombination connected TRBV7-9 to TRBJ2-1, with no D gene named confidently. The TCR sequence derives from a woman in her forties who had recovered from COVID-19. The CDR3 is CASSFLRDNEQFF. In nucleotides, the sequence is TGTGCCAGCAGCTTCTTACGGGACAATGAGCAGTTCTTC.